This T cell receptor beta chain emerged from a study of T cell responses to AZD1222 COVID-19 vaccine. Study-level points and caveats: Variant regions that are unmutated are reportedly the target of nearly half of spike-specific TCRs. Receipt of two AZD1222 doses was followed by a rise in Spike-specific TCR breadth and depth. Researchers took repertoire samples only after the peak T cell response had come. White British ancestry dominated among donors, who included more females, and clonal diversity was possibly underestimated.

Sequencing used immunoSEQ multiplex PCR; TCRdb keeps in-frame clones, though not all of them. The table shows about 150,000 clones, with 88% occurring only once. With respect to this clone: Its antigen is still unknown.

This receptor was taken from an adult who had recovered from COVID-19. The starting material was peripheral blood, obtained after recovery from COVID-19.

The CDR3 sequence: CASSSPGRANTIYF. CDR3 DNA sequence: TGTGCCAGCAGTTCCCCAGGGAGGGCGAACACCATATATTTT. This chain connects TRBV28 to TRBJ1-3; possible D gene TRBD1, 5 bases. Germline V CDR1 and CDR2: MDHEN, SYDVKM. The CDR3 contains 14 residues. Trimming removed 4 bases from V and 7 bases from J, with 14 bases in between.